The 31 T cell receptor beta chains listed next were all sequenced from one sample in a study of CD8 T cells in ankylosing spondylitis. For these receptors, no antigen is known. TCRdb used MiXCR to reprocess the 5' RACE reads, holding one entry per CDR3 protein. The table shows fewer than 400,000 distinct CDR3 sequences, with under 25% occurring only once. Study results and limitations: Seemingly distinctive of ankylosing spondylitis blood was a TCR beta motif formed by eight highly homologous variants.

The sample taken for sequencing was blood, either unsorted or a sorted T cell fraction (not recorded which). The receptors shown here come from a male donor with ankylosing spondylitis.

This clonotype was counted many times. The V and J genes are TRBV20-1 and TRBJ2-4; no reliable D call. This CDR3 has 13 amino acids. V lost 5 bases and J 7 bases, leaving 15 bases between the germline ends. The germline V gene has CDR1 DFQATT and CDR2 SNEGSKA (reference sequence). CDR3 protein: CSAPPGGDNIQYF. CDR3 nucleotide sequence: TGCAGTGCTCCCCCGGGTGGGGATAACATTCAGTACTTC.

The rearrangement links TRBV10-3 to TRBJ2-5, with D possibly being TRBD1 or TRBD2 (5 bases each). The CDR3 spans 15 residues. Per germline, CDR1 ENHRY and CDR2 SYGVKD. V lost 3 bases and J 4 bases, leaving 15 bases between the germline ends. The CDR3 bases are TGTGCCATCAGTGACCCCTCCGGGACCCCAGAGACCCAGTACTTC. Its protein is CAISDPSGTPETQYF.

The chain's CDR3 is CASSELWGQETQYF. CDR3 DNA sequence: TGCGCCAGCAGTGAGTTATGGGGCCAAGAGACCCAGTACTTC. The genes are TRBV10-2 and TRBJ2-5; D call uncertain. Trimming took off 1 base at V and 1 base at J, with 7 bases between the two ends. CDR3 length equals 14 residues. CDR1 and CDR2 (germline): WSHSY, SAAADI.

The chain links TRBV5-1 to TRBJ1-1; maybe TRBD1 (6 bases). V shed 0 bases and J shed 2 bases, with 11 bases lying between them. From germline, CDR1 is SGHRS and CDR2 YFSETQ. CDR3 length: 15 amino acids. CDR3 nucleotides: TGCGCCAGCAGCTTGGGGACAGCCCGAAACACTGAAGCTTTCTTT. This codes for CASSLGTARNTEAFF.

This clonotype was detected only a few times. V is TRBV28 and J is TRBJ2-3, with TRBD2 identical over 12 bases. This CDR3 spans 15 amino acids. V lost 6 bases, J lost 5 bases, and 6 bases stayed unmatched. CDR1 and CDR2 from the germline V gene are MDHEN and SYDVKM. In DNA, the CDR3 is TGTGCCAGCAGCCCTAGCGGGAGGGCGGAAGATACGCAGTATTTT. It encodes CASSPSGRAEDTQYF.

The chain uses TRBV18 and TRBJ2-5; D might be TRBD2 (6 bases). Germline V lookup: CDR1 KGHSH, CDR2 LQKENI. Trimming stripped 6 bases from V and 2 bases from J, with 10 bases between. The CDR3 contains 13 residues. The CDR3, as DNA: TGTGCCAGCTCCCCGGGGGAACAAGAGACCCAGTACTTC. Its translation is CASSPGEQETQYF.

The table lists this clonotype with many counts. The CDR3 reads CASTRQGTEAFF. As DNA, the CDR3 is TGTGCCAGCACCAGACAGGGCACTGAAGCTTTCTTT. The J gene is TRBJ1-1, the V gene TRBV12-3 or TRBV12-4; TRBD1 matches 7 bases. This CDR3 is built from 12 residues. V lost 7 bases and J lost 4; bases outside the gene matches: 3.

V is TRBV5-1 and J is TRBJ1-1, with D possibly matching TRBD1 (6 bases). The V gene lost 0 bases and the J gene lost 9 bases, with 12 bases spanning the gap. From germline, CDR1 is SGHRS and CDR2 YFSETQ. This CDR3 is built from 13 residues. Here the CDR3 reads CASSLAEGGQAFF. The CDR3 DNA follows: TGCGCCAGCAGCTTGGCCGAGGGGGGGCAAGCTTTCTTT.

The genes are TRBV12-3 or TRBV12-4 and TRBJ2-2; no reliable D call. This CDR3 spans 11 amino acids. V was trimmed by 3 bases and J by 7 bases, leaving 3 bases between them. The CDR3 loop reads CASSFLGELFF. DNA of the CDR3: TGTGCCAGCAGTTTCCTCGGGGAGCTGTTTTTT.

Here the CDR3 DNA reads TGCGCCAGCAGTCCTACGGAGTCCAGGGCAGGTGGCACCTTC. This sequence encodes CASSPTESRAGGTF. The V call is TRBV23-1, the J call TRBJ1-2; a weak D match, TRBD1 (5 bases). TRBV23-1 is an ORF; its function is uncertain. CDR3 length: 14 amino acids. The V gene lost 4 bases and the J gene lost 13 bases, with 22 bases spanning the gap.

This clonotype has only a few counts. The CDR3 region has the DNA TGTGCCAGCAGCCCTCCTGGTGGGCTTACCTACGAGCAGTACTTC. It encodes CASSPPGGLTYEQYF. J is TRBJ2-7 and V is TRBV3-1; D gene uncertain. CDR1 and CDR2 (germline): LGHDT, YNNKEL (reference sequence). The V end was cut by 4 bases, the J end by 2 bases, with 15 bases between. The CDR3 spans 15 residues.

The chain links TRBV20-1 to TRBJ1-6, with no clear D. CDR1 DFQATT and CDR2 SNEGSKA come from the germline V gene (reference sequence). V lost 5 bases to trimming and J lost 6 bases, with 5 bases between them. This CDR3 region has 11 residues. Here the CDR3 DNA reads TGCAGTGCTTCCGCTAATTCACCCCTCCACTTT. It codes for CSASANSPLHF.

This clonotype appeared once. This chain links TRBV19 with TRBJ1-2, with D possibly TRBD1 on 6 matching bases. In germline, CDR1 is LNHDA, CDR2 SQIVND (reference sequence). The ends were cut back, 4 bases at V and 5 bases at J, with 17 bases in the middle. The CDR3 is 15 amino acids. CDR3 sequence reads: CASSTSRGGFYGYTF. CDR3 sequence (DNA): TGTGCCAGTAGTACCTCGCGCGGGGGCTTTTATGGCTACACCTTC.

The chain carries TRBV2 and TRBJ2-3; 10 bases align to TRBD2. This CDR3 comprises 19 residues. V was clipped by 1 base and J by 0 bases; unmatched bases: 10. Germline CDR1 reads SNHLY; CDR2 reads FYNNEI. The CDR3 protein is CASSEGRRETSGSTDTQYF. CDR3 coding DNA: TGTGCCAGCAGTGAAGGCCGAAGGGAGACTAGCGGGAGCACAGATACGCAGTATTTT.

The gene calls are TRBV20-1 and TRBJ2-2; D uncertain. V gave up 0 bases and J gave up 2 bases, with 13 bases separating them. Germline lookup yields CDR1 DFQATT and CDR2 SNEGSKA (reference sequence). This CDR3 has 16 residues. The CDR3 here is CSARDYSAANTGELFF. The DNA for the CDR3 is TGCAGTGCTAGAGACTATTCAGCCGCCAACACCGGGGAGCTGTTTTTT.

This clonotype was detected a few times. This chain uses TRBV7-2 with TRBJ2-2, with D perhaps TRBD1 (5 bases). V lost 6 bases and J 0 bases, leaving 11 bases between the germline ends. The germline V gene encodes CDR1 SGHTA and CDR2 FQGNSA. This CDR3 is built from 15 residues. DNA for the CDR3: TGTGCCAGCAGGCGACAGCCGGCGAACACCGGGGAGCTGTTTTTT. Translation gives CASRRQPANTGELFF.

This clonotype was found a few times. The V gene is TRBV5-6, the J gene TRBJ2-3, with TRBD1 matching 7 bases. Unmatched junction bases numbered 6, after V lost 4 bases and J lost 1 base. The CDR3 covers 15 residues. Germline V CDR1 and CDR2: SGHDT, YYEEEE. The CDR3 DNA reads TGTGCCAGCAGCCCGTACGGGACAGGCACAGATACGCAGTATTTT. Encoded protein: CASSPYGTGTDTQYF.

This rearrangement joins TRBV7-3 to TRBJ2-3; 14 nucleotides line up with TRBD2. Germline V gene lookup returns CDR1 SGHTA and CDR2 FQGTGA. This CDR3 has 15 amino acids. V gave up 5 bases and J gave up 6 bases; unmatched junction bases: 4. As DNA, the CDR3 is TGTGCCAGCAGCCTCCGGACTAGCGGGAGGGATACGCAGTATTTT. Protein: CASSLRTSGRDTQYF.

This clonotype was seen many times. The rearrangement joins TRBV7-9 to TRBJ2-7, with 8 bases matching TRBD1. The V and J ends lost 3 bases and 4 bases, in that order; junction bases with no gene match: 11. This CDR3 is 16 amino acids long. Germline CDR1 and CDR2: SEHNR and FQNEAQ (reference sequence). Here the CDR3 DNA reads TGTGCCAGCAGCTTCCGGGACAGGAGAGGTAAATACGAGCAGTACTTC. Translated: CASSFRDRRGKYEQYF.

The V call is TRBV27, the J call TRBJ2-2, with 7 bases fitting TRBD1. V trimming: 3 bases; J trimming: 2 bases; junction bases outside the gene matches: 6. The CDR3 totals 16 residues. Germline V gene lookup returns CDR1 MNHEY and CDR2 SMNVEV (reference sequence). The CDR3 region has the DNA TGTGCCAGCAGTTTCTACGGGACAGTTAACACCGGGGAGCTGTTTTTT. This codes for CASSFYGTVNTGELFF.

This clonotype was seen a handful of times. The gene calls are TRBV20-1 and TRBJ2-7; a possible D gene is TRBD2 (5 bases). The V end lost 1 base, the J end lost 1 base, and 5 bases lay between the germline ends. Germline V lookup: CDR1 DFQATT, CDR2 SNEGSKA (reference sequence). This CDR3 has 12 residues. The CDR3 protein is CSARAGSYEQYF. The DNA of the CDR3 is TGCAGTGCTAGAGCGGGGTCCTACGAGCAGTACTTC.

The V and J genes are TRBV12-3 or TRBV12-4 and TRBJ1-2, with D unclear. Trimming removed 3 bases at V and 6 bases at J, with 5 bases between. The CDR3 runs to 11 residues. CDR3 loop: CASSLSHGYTF. The CDR3 region has the DNA TGTGCCAGCAGTTTGAGCCATGGCTACACCTTC.

This clonotype has just a few counts. The chain joins TRBV6-2 or TRBV6-3 to TRBJ2-1; D gene uncertain. CDR3 length: 13 residues. V was trimmed by 4 bases and J by 7 bases, leaving 11 bases between them. Per germline, CDR1 MNHEY and CDR2 SVGEGT. The CDR3 DNA is TGTGCCAGCAGTTCGGACCCCCCAAATGAGCAGTTCTTC. It is translated as CASSSDPPNEQFF.

This clonotype was observed a handful of times. The chain has TRBV29-1 and TRBJ1-1; TRBD1 might be the D (6 bases). The CDR3 has 14 residues. The V gene lost 6 bases and the J gene lost 5 bases, with 19 bases spanning the gap. The germline V gene has CDR1 SQVTM and CDR2 ANQGSEA. CDR3 DNA sequence: TGCAGCGTACCGAGGACAGCCGGGGGGACTGAAGCTTTCTTT. Translating gives CSVPRTAGGTEAFF. Based on the CDR3 plus reference TRBV29-1 and TRBJ1-1, the full variable domain is SAVISQKPSRDICQRGTSLTIQCQVDSQVTMMFWYRQQPGQSLTLIATANQGSEATYESGFVIDKFPISRPNLTFSTLTVSNMSPEDSSIYLCSVPRTAGGTEAFFGQGTRLTVV.

This clonotype was counted only a few times. The chain is built from TRBV12-3 or TRBV12-4 and TRBJ2-7; TRBD1 aligns across 7 bases. The junction had 10 bases not matched to a gene; V was cut back by 4 bases and J by 1 base. The CDR3 covers 16 residues. The CDR3 coding sequence is TGTGCCAGCAGTTCTCGAGACAGGGATGGGTCCTACGAGCAGTACTTC. This encodes CASSSRDRDGSYEQYF.

The chain uses TRBV12-3 or TRBV12-4 and TRBJ2-2, with a tentative D call TRBD2 (6 bases). The CDR3 is 14 residues long. Trimming pared 11 bases from V and 5 bases from J, leaving 18 bases between. The CDR3 sequence is CAARAGISTGELFF. The CDR3 bases are TGTGCCGCAAGGGCGGGAATAAGTACCGGGGAGCTGTTTTTT.

A few counts support this clonotype. The chain is built from TRBV3-1 and TRBJ1-1; tentatively, D is TRBD1 (6 bases). The germline V and J ends were trimmed by 4 bases and 2 bases, with 11 bases remaining between them. CDR3 size: 14 residues. The V gene's germline CDR1 is LGHDT and CDR2 YNNKEL (reference sequence). The CDR3 region has the DNA TGTGCCAGCAGCCTCGCAGGGGACAACACTGAAGCTTTCTTT. Amino acids: CASSLAGDNTEAFF.

The chain uses TRBV12-3 or TRBV12-4 and TRBJ2-3, with TRBD2 as a possible D gene (5 bases). This CDR3 has 15 residues. V gave up 2 bases and J gave up 2 bases, with 11 bases separating them. The CDR3, as DNA: TGTGCCAGCAGTTTATGGAGGCGAGTCACAGATACGCAGTATTTT. This translates into CASSLWRRVTDTQYF.

This clonotype was observed a handful of times. The chain combines TRBV6-5 with TRBJ1-3; D call uncertain. V shed 3 bases and J shed 7 bases, with 16 bases lying between them. Germline CDR1 MNHEY, CDR2 SVGAGI. The CDR3 is made up of 15 amino acids. The CDR3 spells CASSYHKSLGNTIYF. CDR3 bases: TGTGCCAGCAGTTATCACAAGTCTCTGGGTAACACCATATATTTT.

V and J are TRBV28 and TRBJ2-2; D not certain. CDR1 and CDR2 (germline): MDHEN, SYDVKM. The CDR3 is 14 amino acids. Deletions cut 3 bases from V and 5 bases from J, with 10 bases between. The CDR3 bases are TGTGCCAGCAGTTTCCCGACGGAGACCGGGGAGCTGTTTTTT. Its protein product is CASSFPTETGELFF.

In this sample, this clonotype turned up many times. V gene TRBV9 combines with J gene TRBJ2-6; D remains ambiguous. The V gene lost 3 bases and the J gene lost 1 base, with 17 bases spanning the gap. This CDR3 spans 18 amino acids. Per the germline V gene, CDR1 is SGDLS and CDR2 is YYNGEE. In nucleotides, the CDR3 is TGTGCCAGCAGCGCCGGCCCCGTTCCCGGATCTGGGGCCAACGTCCTGACTTTC. Translation: CASSAGPVPGSGANVLTF.